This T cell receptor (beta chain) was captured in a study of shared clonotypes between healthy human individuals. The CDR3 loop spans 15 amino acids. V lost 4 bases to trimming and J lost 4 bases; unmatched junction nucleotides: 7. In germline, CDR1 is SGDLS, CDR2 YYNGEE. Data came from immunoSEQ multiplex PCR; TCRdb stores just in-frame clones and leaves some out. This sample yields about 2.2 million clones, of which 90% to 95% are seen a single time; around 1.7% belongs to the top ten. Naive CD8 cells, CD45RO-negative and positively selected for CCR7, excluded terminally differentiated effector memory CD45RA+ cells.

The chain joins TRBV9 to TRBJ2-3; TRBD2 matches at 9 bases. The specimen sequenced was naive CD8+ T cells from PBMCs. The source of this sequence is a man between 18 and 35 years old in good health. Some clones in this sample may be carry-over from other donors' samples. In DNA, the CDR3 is TGTGCCAGCAGCAGTAGCGGGAGTGGCTCAGATACGCAGTATTTT. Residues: CASSSSGSGSDTQYF. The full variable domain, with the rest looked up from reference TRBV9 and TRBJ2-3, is DSGVTQTPKHLITATGQRVTLRCSPRSGDLSVYWYQQSLDQGLQFLIQYYNGEERAKGNILERFSAQQFPDLHSELNLSSLELGDSALYFCASSSSGSGSDTQYFGPGTRLTVL.